The sample holds many counts of the clone carrying this TCR beta chain. TCRdb reprocessed the 5' RACE reads with MiXCR, giving one entry per CDR3 protein. The sample lists 400,000 or so distinct CDR3 sequences, approximately 10% occurring once. The data derive from a study of T cells after yellow fever vaccination. This CDR3 has 15 residues. Germline V lookup: CDR1 MGHRA, CDR2 YSYEKL. With 5 bases removed from V and 1 base from J, the gap between germline ends came to 12 bases. This clonotype was obtained from a young man who received the YFV17D yellow fever vaccine. The chain couples TRBV4-1 to TRBJ1-3; D call uncertain. This specimen was PBMCs, taken on the day of the first yellow fever vaccination. CDR3 amino acids: CASSNPSISGNTIYF. The CDR3 DNA reads as TGCGCCAGCAGCAACCCATCGATTTCTGGAAACACCATATATTTT.